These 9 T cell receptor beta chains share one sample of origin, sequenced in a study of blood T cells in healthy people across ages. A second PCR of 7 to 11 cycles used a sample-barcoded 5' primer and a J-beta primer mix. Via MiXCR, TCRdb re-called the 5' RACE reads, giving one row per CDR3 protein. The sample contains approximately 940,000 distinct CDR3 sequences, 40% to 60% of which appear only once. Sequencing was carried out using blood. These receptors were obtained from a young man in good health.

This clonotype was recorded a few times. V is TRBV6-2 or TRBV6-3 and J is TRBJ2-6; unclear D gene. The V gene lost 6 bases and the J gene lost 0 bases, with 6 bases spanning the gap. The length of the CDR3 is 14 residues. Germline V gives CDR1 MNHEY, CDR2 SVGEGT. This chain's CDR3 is CASRKTSGANVLTF. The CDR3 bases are TGTGCCAGCAGGAAGACCTCTGGGGCCAACGTCCTGACTTTC.

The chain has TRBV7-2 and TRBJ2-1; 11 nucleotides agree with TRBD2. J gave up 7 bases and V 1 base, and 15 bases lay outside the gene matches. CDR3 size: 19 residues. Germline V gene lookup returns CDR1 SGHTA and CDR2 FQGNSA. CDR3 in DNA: TGTGCCAGCAGCTTAGTACCCCTCGGATTAGCGGGGGGGCAGAATGAGCAGTTCTTC. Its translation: CASSLVPLGLAGGQNEQFF.

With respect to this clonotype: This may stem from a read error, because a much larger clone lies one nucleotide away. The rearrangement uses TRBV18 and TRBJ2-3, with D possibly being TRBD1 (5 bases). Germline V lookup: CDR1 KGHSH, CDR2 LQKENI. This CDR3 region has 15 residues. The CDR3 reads CASSPSVQGTDTRYF. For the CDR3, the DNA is TGTGCCAGCTCACCAAGCGTGCAGGGCACAGATACGCGGTATTTT.

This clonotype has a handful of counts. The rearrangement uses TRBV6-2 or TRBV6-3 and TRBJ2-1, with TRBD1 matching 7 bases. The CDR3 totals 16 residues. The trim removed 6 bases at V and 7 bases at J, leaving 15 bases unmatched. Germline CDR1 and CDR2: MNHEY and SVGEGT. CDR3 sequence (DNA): TGTGCCAGCAGCTCGGAATTCGGCTACAGGGGTAATGAGCAGTTCTTC. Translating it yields CASSSEFGYRGNEQFF.

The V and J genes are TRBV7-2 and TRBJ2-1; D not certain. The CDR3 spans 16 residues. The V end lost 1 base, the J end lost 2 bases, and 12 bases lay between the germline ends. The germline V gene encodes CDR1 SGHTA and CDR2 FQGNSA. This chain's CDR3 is CASSLGWSGTYNEQFF. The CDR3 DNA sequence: TGTGCCAGCAGCTTAGGATGGTCAGGTACCTACAATGAGCAGTTCTTC.

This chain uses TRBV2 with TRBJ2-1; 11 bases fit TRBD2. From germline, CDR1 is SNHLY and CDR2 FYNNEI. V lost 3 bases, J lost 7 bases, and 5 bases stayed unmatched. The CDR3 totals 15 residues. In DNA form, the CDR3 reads TGTGCCAGCAGTGAGAGACTAGCGGGGTATAATGAGCAGTTCTTC. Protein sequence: CASSERLAGYNEQFF.

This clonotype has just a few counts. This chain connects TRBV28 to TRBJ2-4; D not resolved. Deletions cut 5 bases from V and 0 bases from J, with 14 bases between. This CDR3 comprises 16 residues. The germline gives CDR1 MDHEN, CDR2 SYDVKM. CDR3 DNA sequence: TGTGCCAGCAGTCCCGTTGGCCCTCTAGCCAAAAACATTCAGTACTTC. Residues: CASSPVGPLAKNIQYF.

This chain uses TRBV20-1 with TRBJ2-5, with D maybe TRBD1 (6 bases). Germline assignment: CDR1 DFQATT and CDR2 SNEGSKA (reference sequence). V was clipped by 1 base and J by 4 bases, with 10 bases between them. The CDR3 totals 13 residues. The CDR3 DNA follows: TGCAGTGCTAGAGTAGGGACATTAGAGACCCAGTACTTC. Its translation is CSARVGTLETQYF.

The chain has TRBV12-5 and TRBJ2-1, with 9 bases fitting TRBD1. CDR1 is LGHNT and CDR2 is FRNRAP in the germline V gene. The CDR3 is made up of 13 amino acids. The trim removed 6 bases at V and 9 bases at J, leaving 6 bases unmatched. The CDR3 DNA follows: TGTGCTAGTGGCCGGGGACAGGGTTTTGAGCAGTTCTTC. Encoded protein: CASGRGQGFEQFF.